A single sample gave rise to the 21 T cell receptor beta chains below, sequenced in a study of T cell responses to AZD1222 COVID-19 vaccine. The repertoire was sequenced with immunoSEQ multiplex PCR; TCRdb's copy has only in-frame clones and lacks some. Seen here are fewer than 200,000 clones, around 90% observed once, and the top ten hold 0.45% to 0.55%. Sample: peripheral blood, taken on day 0 of AZD1222 vaccination. The receptor source for this set is an adult in good health.

The chain uses TRBV7-8 and TRBJ1-2, with D possibly being TRBD1 (5 bases). CDR3 length: 14 residues. The germline CDR1 and CDR2 sequences are SGHVS and FQNEAQ. Trimming took 4 bases from V and 1 from J, leaving 10 bases between them. In nucleotides, the CDR3 is TGTGCCAGCAGCTCAATCGGGGGTAACTATGGCTACACCTTC. Encoded protein: CASSSIGGNYGYTF.

The rearrangement joins TRBV30 to TRBJ1-6; the match to TRBD1 covers 7 bases. With V trimmed by 4 bases and J by 0 bases, 12 bases remained unmatched. The CDR3 runs to 18 residues. The germline V gene has CDR1 GTSNPN and CDR2 SVGIG (reference sequence). This CDR3 reads CAWTRDRGASSYNSPLHF. Here the CDR3 DNA reads TGTGCCTGGACCCGGGACAGAGGCGCTTCCTCCTATAATTCACCCCTCCACTTT.

The chain employs TRBV6-5 and TRBJ1-2, with D unclear. V was shortened by 4 bases and J by 2 bases, with 11 bases between the two germline ends. Germline loops: CDR1 MNHEY, CDR2 SVGAGI. The CDR3 is made up of 14 amino acids. CDR3 sequence: CASSSHGSNYGYTF. The CDR3 coding sequence is TGTGCCAGCAGTTCACACGGATCGAACTATGGCTACACCTTC.

The chain couples TRBV7-2 to TRBJ2-2; D unclear. Germline CDR1 and CDR2: SGHTA and FQGNSA. With 2 bases removed from V and 6 bases from J, the gap between germline ends came to 7 bases. The CDR3 is 13 residues long. Here the CDR3 reads CASSLRSSGELFF. The CDR3 bases are TGTGCCAGCAGCTTAAGATCGTCCGGGGAGCTGTTTTTT.

The chain employs TRBV9 and TRBJ2-3; maybe TRBD2 (6 bases). The CDR3 has 17 residues. The germline gives CDR1 SGDLS, CDR2 YYNGEE. With 4 bases removed from V and 1 base from J, the gap between germline ends came to 19 bases. The CDR3 coding sequence is TGTGCCAGCAGCACATCCCCACCCCGCGGGGGCACAGATACGCAGTATTTT. Protein: CASSTSPPRGGTDTQYF. The variable domain in full, completed from reference TRBV9 and TRBJ2-3, reads DSGVTQTPKHLITATGQRVTLRCSPRSGDLSVYWYQQSLDQGLQFLIQYYNGEERAKGNILERFSAQQFPDLHSELNLSSLELGDSALYFCASSTSPPRGGTDTQYFGPGTRLTVL.

About this clone itself: One end of the junction is discordant with germline, which a read error may explain. This chain joins TRBV20-1 and TRBJ2-7; 7 positions match TRBD2. The CDR3 loop spans 13 amino acids. The germline V gene encodes CDR1 DFQATT and CDR2 SNEGSKA (reference sequence). CDR3 sequence (DNA): TGCAGTGCTAGTCGGGGGGAGACTATCGAGGAGAACTTC. Its translation is CSASRGETIEENF.

The V gene is TRBV11-3, the J gene TRBJ2-5; D is undetermined. Trimming took 0 bases from V and 5 from J, leaving 7 bases between them. The CDR3 has 13 residues. Germline loops: CDR1 SGHNT, CDR2 YENEEA. The DNA for the CDR3 is TGTGCCAGCAGCTTAGATCGGTACGAGACCCAGTACTTC. It yields the protein CASSLDRYETQYF.

The genes are TRBV5-1 and TRBJ1-1; D call uncertain. The CDR3 loop spans 14 amino acids. Germline values: CDR1 SGHRS, CDR2 YFSETQ. Trimming removed 0 bases from V and 4 bases from J, with 10 bases in between. As DNA, the CDR3 is TGCGCCAGCAGCTTGGCGGGTCACTCCACTGAAGCTTTCTTT. Translation: CASSLAGHSTEAFF.

The V gene is TRBV7-9, the J gene TRBJ2-1; D is unclear. Germline assignment: CDR1 SEHNR and CDR2 FQNEAQ (reference sequence). This CDR3 is built from 12 residues. V was cut by 8 bases and J by 9 bases, with 14 bases left in between. Here the CDR3 reads CASGQKLPEQFF. The CDR3, as DNA: TGTGCCAGCGGTCAAAAATTACCTGAGCAGTTCTTC.

The chain links TRBV5-1 to TRBJ2-7; 7 nucleotides match TRBD1. Germline V lookup: CDR1 SGHRS, CDR2 YFSETQ. The CDR3 is 16 amino acids. Unmatched junction bases numbered 9, after V lost 3 bases and J lost 0 bases. CDR3 amino acids: CASSSTGQPFSYEQYF. The CDR3 coding sequence is TGCGCCAGCAGCTCCACGGGACAGCCGTTCTCCTACGAGCAGTACTTC.

This clone showed up just once. The chain has TRBV28 and TRBJ2-1; TRBD1 aligns across 7 bases. CDR1 and CDR2 from the germline V gene are MDHEN and SYDVKM. J lost 4 bases, V lost 5 bases, and 8 bases had no gene match. This CDR3 has 15 amino acids. The CDR3, as DNA: TGTGCCAGCAGTGCGGACCGGGACAGTTACAATGAGCAGTTCTTC. Translated, it gives CASSADRDSYNEQFF.

The genes are TRBV14 and TRBJ2-2; perhaps TRBD2 as D (6 bases). CDR1 SGHDN and CDR2 FVKESK come from the germline V gene. This CDR3 comprises 14 residues. Trimming removed 4 bases at V and 7 bases at J, with 13 bases between. The CDR3 sequence is CASSPWASVGELFF. In DNA, the CDR3 is TGTGCCAGCAGCCCCTGGGCTAGCGTCGGGGAGCTGTTTTTT.

The table lists this clone with a few counts. V gene TRBV28 combines with J gene TRBJ1-2; the D gene is possibly TRBD1 (5 bases). Germline V gene data show CDR1 as MDHEN and CDR2 as SYDVKM. The CDR3 is 14 amino acids. The V end was cut by 2 bases, the J end by 7 bases, with 14 bases between. The CDR3 DNA reads TGTGCCAGCAGTTTAAAAGGTCGTGGGACTGGCTACACCTTC. Translating it yields CASSLKGRGTGYTF.

The chain carries TRBV5-4 and TRBJ2-7, with TRBD1 identical over 10 bases. V gave up 4 bases and J gave up 3 bases; unmatched junction bases: 4. The length of the CDR3 is 14 residues. In germline, CDR1 is SGHNT, CDR2 YYREEE (reference sequence). This chain's CDR3 is CASSADRGIYEQYF. The CDR3 region has the DNA TGTGCCAGCAGCGCGGACAGGGGGATCTACGAGCAGTACTTC.

The CDR3 nucleotides are TGTGCCAGCAGCGTATTAGCGGGAGCCCCCTACAATGAGCAGTTCTTC. Translated, it gives CASSVLAGAPYNEQFF. V usage is TRBV9 and J usage is TRBJ2-1; 9 bases map to TRBD2. Germline CDR1 and CDR2: SGDLS and YYNGEE. With V trimmed by 1 base and J by 2 bases, 4 bases remained unmatched. The CDR3 runs 16 residues.

V and J are TRBV7-2 and TRBJ1-1; 9 nucleotides align to TRBD1. The trim removed 3 bases at V and 8 bases at J, leaving 4 bases unmatched. The germline V gene has CDR1 SGHTA and CDR2 FQGNSA. The CDR3 contains 13 residues. CDR3 loop: CASSFPGTGEAFF. The CDR3 region has the DNA TGTGCCAGCAGCTTCCCCGGGACAGGGGAAGCTTTCTTT.

V is TRBV13 and J is TRBJ2-5; D possibly matches TRBD1 or TRBD2 (6 bases each). The CDR3 is 13 residues long. Trimming took off 2 bases at V and 5 bases at J, with 9 bases between the two ends. The V gene's germline CDR1 is PRHDT and CDR2 FYEKMQ (reference sequence). CDR3 amino acids: CASSLPGAETQYF. The CDR3, as DNA: TGTGCCAGCAGCTTACCGGGGGCGGAGACCCAGTACTTC.

V usage is TRBV6-2 or TRBV6-3 and J usage is TRBJ2-1; 9 bases are a match to TRBD2. Unmatched junction bases numbered 9, after V lost 0 bases and J lost 9 bases. The CDR3 covers 16 residues. CDR1 is MNHEY, CDR2 SVGEGT, per germline. The CDR3 bases are TGTGCCAGCAGTTACTCGAAGGGACTAGCCTATGGTGAGCAGTTCTTC. This translates into CASSYSKGLAYGEQFF.

The chain uses TRBV14 and TRBJ2-7; a possible D gene is TRBD2 (5 bases). V was clipped by 3 bases and J by 2 bases, with 5 bases between them. Germline V gives CDR1 SGHDN, CDR2 FVKESK. The CDR3 is 12 residues long. Written as DNA, the CDR3 is TGTGCCAGCAGCCACGGGGCCTACGAGCAGTACTTC. The encoded protein is CASSHGAYEQYF.

This CDR3 reads CASSLNRGNEKLFF. The CDR3 DNA reads as TGCGCCAGCAGCTTGAACAGGGGGAATGAAAAACTGTTTTTT. The rearrangement uses TRBV5-1 and TRBJ1-4, with 8 nucleotides matching TRBD1. From germline, CDR1 is SGHRS and CDR2 YFSETQ. The trim removed 1 base at V and 5 bases at J, leaving 1 base unmatched. The CDR3 spans 14 residues.

The rearrangement links TRBV28 to TRBJ1-3; TRBD1 aligns across 7 bases. The CDR3 consists of 14 residues. Germline CDR1 is MDHEN and CDR2 is SYDVKM. Unmatched junction bases numbered 1, after V lost 2 bases and J lost 3 bases. CDR3 loop: CASSLRQGGNTIYF. For the CDR3, the DNA is TGTGCCAGCAGTTTACGACAGGGTGGAAACACCATATATTTT.